The source of this TCR beta chain is a study of control samples from healthy donors and cancer patients. CDR3 length equals 18 residues. Germline V gene data show CDR1 as KGHDR and CDR2 as SFDVKD. V trimming: 2 bases; J trimming: 4 bases; junction bases outside the gene matches: 12. Here immunoSEQ multiplex PCR was the method, and the copy in TCRdb shows in-frame clones only, minus some. The repertoire includes some 120,000 clones, around 96% of them detected once, and 3.6% sits in the top ten. The chain links TRBV24-1 to TRBJ2-2; 7 bases map to TRBD2. The receptor comes from a man aged 25-45 years in good health. The sequenced material came from blood. In nucleotides, the CDR3 is TGTGCCACCAGTGATTCGAGCCGGGGGGTCAGTGTCACCGGGGAGCTGTTTTTT. Encoded protein: CATSDSSRGVSVTGELFF.